This T cell receptor (beta chain) was identified in a study of cytomegalovirus exposure and HLA in healthy donors. Study-wide results and limits: Accounts indicate the classifier identified cytomegalovirus status with strong specificity and sensitivity. Most TCR beta V segments were productive about 90% or about 30% of the time in an earlier analysis. Another analysis was done later, and it associated around 16,000 TCR beta sequences with HLA alleles at 0.05 false discovery rate. Association of a missense DCLRE1C variant with TCR beta V- and J-gene trimming was reported in a later analysis.

The CDR3 loop spans 15 amino acids. With 0 bases removed from V and 3 bases from J, the gap between germline ends came to 10 bases. Germline V gene lookup returns CDR1 SGHKS and CDR2 YYEKEE (reference sequence). The PCR ran on 60 Vbeta and 13 Jbeta primers. Clones were sequenced by immunoSEQ multiplex PCR, and TCRdb holds only the in-frame ones, with some missing. This table has roughly 73,000 clones, less than 85% appearing once. With regard to this clone: Its specificity is unknown.

The chain employs TRBV5-5 and TRBJ1-5, with D possibly matching TRBD1 (5 bases). The specimen was PBMCs. The TCR was taken from a woman between 45 and 65 years old in good health and CMV-seronegative. CDR3 nucleotide sequence: TGTGCCAGCAGCTTGGGGTCACAGGCCAATCAGCCCCAGCATTTT. Translation: CASSLGSQANQPQHF.